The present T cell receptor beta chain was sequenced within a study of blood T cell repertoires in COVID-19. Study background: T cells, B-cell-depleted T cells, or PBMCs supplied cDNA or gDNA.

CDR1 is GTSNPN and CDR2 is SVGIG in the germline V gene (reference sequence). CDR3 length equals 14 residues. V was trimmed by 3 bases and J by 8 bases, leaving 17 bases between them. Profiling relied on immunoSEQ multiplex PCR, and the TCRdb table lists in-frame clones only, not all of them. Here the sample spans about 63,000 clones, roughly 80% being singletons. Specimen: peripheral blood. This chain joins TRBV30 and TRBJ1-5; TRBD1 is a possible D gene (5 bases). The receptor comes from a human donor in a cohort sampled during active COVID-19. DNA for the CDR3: TGTGCCTGGAGCGGGCCACGTCTAGGGGAGCCCCAGCATTTT. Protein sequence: CAWSGPRLGEPQHF.